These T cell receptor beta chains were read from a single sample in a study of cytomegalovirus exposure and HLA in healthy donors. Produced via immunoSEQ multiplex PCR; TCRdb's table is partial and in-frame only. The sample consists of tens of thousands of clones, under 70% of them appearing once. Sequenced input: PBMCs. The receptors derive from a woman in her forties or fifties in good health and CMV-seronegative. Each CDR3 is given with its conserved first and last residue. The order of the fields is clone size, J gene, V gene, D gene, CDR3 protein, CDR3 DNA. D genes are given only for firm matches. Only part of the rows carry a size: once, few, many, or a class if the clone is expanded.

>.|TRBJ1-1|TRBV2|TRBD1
CATRTGANTEAFF
TGTGCCACCAGGACAGGGGCGAACACTGAAGCTTTCTTT
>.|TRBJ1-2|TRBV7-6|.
CASSLDRARGYTF
TGTGCCAGCAGCTTAGACAGGGCGAGAGGCTACACCTTC
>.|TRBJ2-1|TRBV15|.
CATSRPITSSEQFF
TGTGCCACCAGCAGACCCATTACTAGCAGTGAGCAGTTCTTC
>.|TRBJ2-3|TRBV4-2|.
CASSQINRVSTDTQYF
TGTGCCAGCAGCCAAATAAACAGGGTTAGCACAGATACGCAGTATTTT
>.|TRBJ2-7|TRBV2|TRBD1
CASSVAGTGSSEQYF
TGTGCCAGCAGCGTTGCCGGGACAGGGTCGAGCGAGCAGTACTTC
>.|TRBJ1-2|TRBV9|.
CASSVDRTTYGYTF
TGTGCCAGCAGCGTCGACAGGACAACCTATGGCTACACCTTC
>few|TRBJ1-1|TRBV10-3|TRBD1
CAISDRDSEAFF
TGTGCCATCAGTGATCGGGACAGTGAAGCTTTCTTT
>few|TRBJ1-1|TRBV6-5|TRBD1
CASSSNRGLGTEAFF
TGTGCCAGCAGTTCCAACAGGGGCCTCGGAACTGAAGCTTTCTTT
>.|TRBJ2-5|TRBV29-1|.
CSSGRETQYF
TGCAGCTCTGGCCGAGAGACCCAGTACTTC
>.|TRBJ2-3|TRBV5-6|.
CASSFSNTDTQYF
TGTGCCAGCAGCTTTTCCAACACAGATACGCAGTATTTT
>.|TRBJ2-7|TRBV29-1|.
CSVDRGGNEQYF
TGCAGCGTTGACCGGGGTGGCAACGAGCAGTACTTC
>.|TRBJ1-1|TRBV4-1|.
CASSPINFIGRSDTEAFF
TGCGCCAGCAGCCCGATAAACTTCATAGGGAGAAGTGACACTGAAGCTTTCTTT
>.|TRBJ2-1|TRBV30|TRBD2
CAWRGPSGRDNEQFF
TGTGCCTGGAGAGGGCCTAGCGGGAGGGACAATGAGCAGTTCTTC
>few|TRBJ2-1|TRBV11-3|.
CASSLDKSYNEQFF
TGTGCCAGCAGCTTAGATAAATCCTACAATGAGCAGTTCTTC
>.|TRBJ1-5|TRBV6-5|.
CASSSDNNQPQHF
TGTGCCAGCAGTTCCGACAACAATCAGCCCCAGCATTTT
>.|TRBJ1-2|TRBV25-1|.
CASSLKDSYYGYTF
TGTGCCAGCAGTCTTAAGGACAGCTACTATGGCTACACCTTC
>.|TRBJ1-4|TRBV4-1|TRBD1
CASSQGGQGAGANEKLFF
TGCGCCAGCAGCCAGGGCGGACAGGGGGCTGGGGCTAATGAAAAACTGTTTTTT
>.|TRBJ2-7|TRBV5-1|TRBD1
CASSGRDRGTYEQYF
TGCGCCAGCAGCGGGCGGGACAGGGGTACCTACGAGCAGTACTTC
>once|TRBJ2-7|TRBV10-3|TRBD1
CAISRDSSYEQYF
TGTGCCATCAGCAGGGACAGCTCCTACGAGCAGTACTTC
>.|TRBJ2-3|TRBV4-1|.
CASSQGGEVVTQYF
TGCGCCAGCAGCCAAGGTGGGGAGGTGGTAACGCAGTATTTT
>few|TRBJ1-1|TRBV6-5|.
CASSSAGTEAFF
TGTGCCAGCAGTTCCGCGGGGACTGAAGCTTTCTTT
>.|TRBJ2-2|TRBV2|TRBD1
CASRLDRANTGELFF
TGTGCCAGCAGGTTGGACAGGGCAAACACCGGGGAGCTGTTTTTT
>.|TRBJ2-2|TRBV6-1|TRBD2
CASRGGLDTGELFF
TGTGCCAGTCGGGGGGGACTAGACACCGGGGAGCTGTTTTTT
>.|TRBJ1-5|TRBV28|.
CASTQAGDSSFQPQHF
TGTGCCAGCACTCAAGCGGGGGATTCCTCATTTCAGCCCCAGCATTTT
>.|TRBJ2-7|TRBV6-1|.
CASGFLHLYEQYF
TGTGCCAGCGGTTTTTTACACCTCTACGAGCAGTACTTC
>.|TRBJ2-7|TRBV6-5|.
CASTYRYEQYF
TGTGCCAGCACTTACCGCTACGAGCAGTACTTC
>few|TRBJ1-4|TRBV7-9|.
CASSLEGNEKLFF
TGTGCCAGCAGCTTAGAGGGGAATGAAAAACTGTTTTTT
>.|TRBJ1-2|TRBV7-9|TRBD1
CAGAGPQGDYGYTF
TGTGCCGGTGCAGGGCCCCAGGGGGACTATGGCTACACCTTC
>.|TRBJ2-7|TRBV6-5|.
CASSYSRPTTYEQYF
TGTGCCAGCAGTTACTCGCGCCCGACTACTTACGAGCAGTACTTC
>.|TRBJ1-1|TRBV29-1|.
CSVEDDWNTEAFF
TGCAGCGTTGAAGATGACTGGAACACTGAAGCTTTCTTT
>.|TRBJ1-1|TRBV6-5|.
CASISSLTEAFF
TGTGCCAGCATCTCCTCCTTGACTGAAGCTTTCTTT
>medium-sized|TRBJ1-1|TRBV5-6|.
CASSNGQLEAFF
TGTGCCAGCAGCAACGGACAGTTAGAAGCTTTCTTT
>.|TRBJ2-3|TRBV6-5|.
CASRGQPDTQYF
TGTGCCAGCAGAGGACAGCCAGATACGCAGTATTTT
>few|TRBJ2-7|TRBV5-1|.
CASATGEPSYEQYF
TGCGCCAGCGCTACCGGGGAACCCTCCTACGAGCAGTACTTC
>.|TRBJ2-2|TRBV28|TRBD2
CASYSAGANTGELFF
TGTGCCAGCTACTCCGCGGGAGCGAACACCGGGGAGCTGTTTTTT
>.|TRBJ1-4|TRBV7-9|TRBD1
CASRGQLDEKLFF
TGTGCCAGCAGGGGACAGCTAGACGAAAAACTGTTTTTT
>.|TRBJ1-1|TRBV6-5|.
CASSWRGSEAFF
TGTGCCAGCAGTTGGAGGGGAAGCGAAGCTTTCTTT
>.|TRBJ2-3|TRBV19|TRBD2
CASALAADTQYF
TGTGCCAGTGCGCTAGCGGCAGATACGCAGTATTTT
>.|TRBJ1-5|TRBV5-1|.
CASSYGTPSNQPQHF
TGCGCCAGCAGCTACGGGACTCCTAGCAATCAGCCCCAGCATTTT
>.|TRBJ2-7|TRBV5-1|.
CASRPSSQDRSYEQYF
TGCGCCAGCAGACCTTCATCACAGGACCGCTCCTACGAGCAGTACTTC
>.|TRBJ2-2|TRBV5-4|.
CASSPQGALNTGELFF
TGTGCCAGCAGCCCCCAGGGCGCGTTGAACACCGGGGAGCTGTTTTTT
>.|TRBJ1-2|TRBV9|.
CASSTVRVGGYTF
TGTGCCAGCAGCACTGTGCGGGTCGGGGGCTACACCTTC
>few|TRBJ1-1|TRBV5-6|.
CASSLGFTLNTEAFF
TGTGCCAGCAGCTTGGGTTTCACTCTGAACACTGAAGCTTTCTTT
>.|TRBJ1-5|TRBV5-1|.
CASSLGGFRNQPQHF
TGCGCCAGCAGCTTAGGAGGGTTTCGCAATCAGCCCCAGCATTTT
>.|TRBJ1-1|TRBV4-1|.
CASSFREGNTEAFF
TGCGCCAGCAGCTTCCGTGAGGGGAACACTGAAGCTTTCTTT
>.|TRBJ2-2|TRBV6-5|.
CASKRQGNTGELFF
TGTGCCAGCAAACGTCAGGGGAACACCGGGGAGCTGTTTTTT
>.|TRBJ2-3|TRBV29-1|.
CSVEGRGGAITQYF
TGCAGCGTTGAAGGCAGAGGGGGAGCAATTACGCAGTATTTT
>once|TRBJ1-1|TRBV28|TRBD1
CASSFRQGKAFF
TGTGCCAGCAGTTTTCGACAGGGGAAAGCTTTCTTT
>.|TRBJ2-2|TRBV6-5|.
CASRRGTDTGELFF
TGTGCCAGCAGACGCGGGACGGACACCGGGGAGCTGTTTTTT
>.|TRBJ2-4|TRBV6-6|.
CASTQGAQGIQYF
TGTGCCAGCACCCAAGGGGCGCAGGGCATTCAGTACTTC
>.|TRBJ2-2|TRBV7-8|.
CASSLARGPPEELFF
TGTGCCAGCAGCTTAGCCAGGGGACCTCCGGAGGAGCTGTTTTTT
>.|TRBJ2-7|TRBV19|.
CASSMGVRTYEQYF
TGTGCCAGTAGTATGGGAGTCAGGACCTACGAGCAGTACTTC
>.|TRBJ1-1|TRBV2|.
CASRVDSWAEAFF
TGTGCCAGCAGGGTTGACTCTTGGGCTGAAGCTTTCTTT